This T cell receptor (beta chain) was obtained from a study of T cell responses to AZD1222 COVID-19 vaccine. The wider study: Whether given at about 4 or about 12 weeks, second doses were pooled.

Regarding the study as a whole: Donors in the cohort were predominantly white British and more often female, and clonal diversity was possibly underestimated.

Germline CDR1 and CDR2: SGHDN and FVKESK. CDR3 size: 15 residues. The V and J ends lost 3 bases and 2 bases respectively, with 12 bases between them. Using immunoSEQ multiplex PCR, the repertoire was profiled, and TCRdb retains in-frame clones only, with some absent. The sample includes 85,000 to 110,000 clones, roughly 89% seen only once; the top ten take 45%. A note on this clone: The antigen is not known.

The sequenced sample was peripheral blood, obtained on day 0 of AZD1222 vaccination. The V and J genes are TRBV14 and TRBJ2-3; D call uncertain. This receptor was obtained from an adult in good health. In DNA, the CDR3 is TGTGCCAGCAGCCAGGACCTTGCCGTCACAGATACGCAGTATTTT. Its translation is CASSQDLAVTDTQYF.